These T cell receptor beta chains were read from a single sample in a study of T cell repertoires in cytomegalovirus infection. In TCRdb, the reads were re-called with MiXCR into one record per CDR3 protein. The profile shows roughly 77,000 distinct CDR3 sequences, 4% of them singletons. The source material was PBMCs. The origin of the receptors is a human donor in good health (CMV status not recorded). Some clones in this sample may be carry-over from other donors' samples. CDR3s include the opening cysteine and the closing phenylalanine or tryptophan. Each record gives: V gene, J gene, CDR3 protein.

>TRBV6-2/TRBV6-3|TRBJ2-1
CATTGTSGRNSYNEQFF
>TRBV7-8|TRBJ1-2
CASSLGLEGYTF
>TRBV7-2|TRBJ1-4
CASSLLAGGEKLFF
>TRBV4-1|TRBJ2-4
CASSPPGQGRGQYF
>TRBV4-3|TRBJ2-6
CASSQESGSGANVLTF
>TRBV27|TRBJ2-6
CASSLEGFGANVLTF
>TRBV7-2|TRBJ2-1
CASSPSGSYNEQFF
>TRBV7-6|TRBJ1-2
CASIAYGYTF
>TRBV28|TRBJ1-1
CASILQGPNTEAFF
>TRBV12-5|TRBJ1-2
CASGREDLRQGYTF
>TRBV7-2|TRBJ1-2
CASSLGQGAGGYTF
>TRBV29-1|TRBJ1-3
CSVGTGTAGNTIYF
>TRBV7-2|TRBJ2-7
CASSLSNYEQYF
>TRBV7-9|TRBJ2-7
CASSLGGAGYEQYF
>TRBV7-3|TRBJ2-6
CASSPGGGIASGANVLTF
>TRBV12-3/TRBV12-4|TRBJ2-2
CASIQGFPTNTGELFF
>TRBV11-2|TRBJ2-7
CASSPLRRLAGGEQYF
>TRBV7-2|TRBJ2-7
CASSLAGSSYEQYF
>TRBV29-1|TRBJ2-5
CSVAGAEETQYF
>TRBV12-3/TRBV12-4|TRBJ2-1
CASSRRWREGYNEQFF
>TRBV7-9|TRBJ1-2
CASSGRDPGRGYTF
>TRBV7-8|TRBJ1-1
CASSVALGQGIEAFF
>TRBV11-3|TRBJ2-1
CASSAGGLTRYNEQFF
>TRBV5-1|TRBJ1-4
CASSLDGIGEKLFF
>TRBV7-8|TRBJ1-2
CASSGAGGYGYTF
>TRBV7-2|TRBJ2-2
CATLDTLELFF
>TRBV7-2|TRBJ2-3
CASSLVGVAASTDTQYF
>TRBV19|TRBJ1-5
CASSITGNQPQHF
>TRBV7-3|TRBJ2-1
CASSLGPADFNEQFF
>TRBV7-2|TRBJ2-1
CASSPGLAAYNEQFF
>TRBV6-2/TRBV6-3|TRBJ2-2
CASSRSSTGGTGELFF
>TRBV5-1|TRBJ2-5
CASSLDTGRAKTQYF
>TRBV25-1|TRBJ2-3
CASSEGLAGRTDTQYF
>TRBV11-1|TRBJ2-1
CASSLTMLAGGYNEQFF
>TRBV28|TRBJ2-7
CASSSGRGYYEQYF
>TRBV7-6|TRBJ2-7
CASSPGYRGSYEQYF
>TRBV7-2|TRBJ2-7
CASSSGTGAAGYEQYF
>TRBV7-2|TRBJ2-4
CASSLHRSGNIQYF
>TRBV7-2|TRBJ1-4
CASSSGTANEKLFF
>TRBV7-4|TRBJ1-1
CASSPGLGEAFF